This T cell receptor beta chain was found in a study of graft-versus-host responses after intestinal transplantation. In the study overall: Transplants were multivisceral, liver-intestinal, or isolated intestinal. Tacrolimus and steroids were given for two to three years to all recipients after anti-thymocyte globulin induction. Study-wide findings and caveats: With peak circulating GvH clone levels came an association with early post-transplant HvG declines.

Points on this clone: Its antigen remains unidentified.

Profiling relied on immunoSEQ multiplex PCR, and the TCRdb table lists in-frame clones only, not all of them. The table records around 100,000 clones, around 91% of them present only once. This specimen consisted of unstimulated CD4+ T cells sorted from spleen or lymph node cells, obtained before transplant. The receptor was derived from a human donor who was the organ donor for an intestinal transplant.

The CDR3: CASSGTGYGYTF. The CDR3 nucleotides read TGTGCCAGCAGTGGGACAGGCTATGGCTACACCTTC. The chain couples TRBV25-1 to TRBJ1-2; 7 nucleotides match TRBD1. The V gene end was trimmed by 4 bases and the J gene end by 4 bases; junction bases not matched to a gene: 0. The CDR3 is 12 amino acids. From germline, CDR1 is MGHDK and CDR2 SYGVNS.